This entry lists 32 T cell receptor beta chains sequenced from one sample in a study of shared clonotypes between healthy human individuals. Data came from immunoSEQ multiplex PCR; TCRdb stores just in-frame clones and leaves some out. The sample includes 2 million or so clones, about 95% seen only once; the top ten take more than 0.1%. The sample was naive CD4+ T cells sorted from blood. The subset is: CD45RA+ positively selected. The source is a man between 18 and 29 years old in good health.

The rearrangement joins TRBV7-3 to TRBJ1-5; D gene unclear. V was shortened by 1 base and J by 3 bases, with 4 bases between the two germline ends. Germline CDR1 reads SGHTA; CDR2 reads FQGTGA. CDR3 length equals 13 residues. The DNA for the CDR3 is TGTGCCAGCAGCTTAATACCCAATCAGCCCCAGCATTTT. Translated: CASSLIPNQPQHF.

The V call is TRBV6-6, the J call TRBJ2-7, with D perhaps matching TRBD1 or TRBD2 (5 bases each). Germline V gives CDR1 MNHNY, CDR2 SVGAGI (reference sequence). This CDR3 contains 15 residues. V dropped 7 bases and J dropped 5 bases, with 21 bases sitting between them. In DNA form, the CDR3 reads TGTGCCAGCAACAGAAGGGGACGGCCCGAAAACGAGCAGTACTTC. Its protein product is CASNRRGRPENEQYF.

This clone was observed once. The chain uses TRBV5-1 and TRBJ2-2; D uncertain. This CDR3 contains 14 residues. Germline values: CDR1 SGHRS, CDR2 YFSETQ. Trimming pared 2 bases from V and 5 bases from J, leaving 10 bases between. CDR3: CASSFATSTGELFF. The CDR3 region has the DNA TGCGCCAGCAGCTTCGCAACTTCAACCGGGGAGCTGTTTTTT.

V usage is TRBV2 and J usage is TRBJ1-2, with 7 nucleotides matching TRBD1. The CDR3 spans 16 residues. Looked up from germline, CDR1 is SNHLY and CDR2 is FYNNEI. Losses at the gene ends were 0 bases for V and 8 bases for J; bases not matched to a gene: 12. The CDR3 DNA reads TGTGCCAGCAGTGAAGCGCTTCCAGGGGGTATGGGAGGCTACACCTTC. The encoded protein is CASSEALPGGMGGYTF.

The CDR3 here is CASGGGLADNPDTQYF. The CDR3 DNA reads as TGTGCCAGCGGCGGGGGACTAGCGGATAACCCAGATACGCAGTATTTT. V usage is TRBV6-6 and J usage is TRBJ2-3; 11 positions match TRBD2. Losses at the gene ends were 8 bases for V and 4 bases for J; bases not matched to a gene: 11. CDR1 is MNHNY, CDR2 SVGAGI, per germline (reference sequence). This CDR3 is 16 amino acids long.

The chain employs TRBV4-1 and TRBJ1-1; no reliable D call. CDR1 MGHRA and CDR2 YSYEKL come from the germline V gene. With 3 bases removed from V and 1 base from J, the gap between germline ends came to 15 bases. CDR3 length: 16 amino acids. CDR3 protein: CASSQIIASENTEAFF. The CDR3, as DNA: TGCGCCAGCAGCCAGATTATTGCGTCGGAGAACACTGAAGCTTTCTTT.

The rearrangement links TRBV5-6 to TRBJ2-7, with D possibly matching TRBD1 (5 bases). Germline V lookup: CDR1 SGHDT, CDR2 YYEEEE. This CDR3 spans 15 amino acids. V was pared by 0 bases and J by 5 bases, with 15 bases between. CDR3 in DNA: TGTGCCAGCAGCTTGGCAGGGAAAAGAGGACACGAGCAGTACTTC. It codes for CASSLAGKRGHEQYF.

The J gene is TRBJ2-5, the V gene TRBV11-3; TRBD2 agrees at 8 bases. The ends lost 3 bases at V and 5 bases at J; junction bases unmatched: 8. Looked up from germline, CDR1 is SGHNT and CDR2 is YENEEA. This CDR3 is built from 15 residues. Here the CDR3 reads CASSFGGGRVETQYF. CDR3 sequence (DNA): TGTGCCAGCAGCTTTGGCGGGGGGCGTGTGGAGACCCAGTACTTC.

The CDR3 nucleotides are TGTGCCAGCAGCGTTAAGGATACAGTCACCATATATTTT. This sequence encodes CASSVKDTVTIYF. The chain joins TRBV11-2 to TRBJ1-3; no firm D call. From germline, CDR1 is SGHAT and CDR2 FQNNGV. There are 13 residues in the CDR3. The V end lost 5 bases, the J end lost 9 bases, and 14 bases lay between the germline ends.

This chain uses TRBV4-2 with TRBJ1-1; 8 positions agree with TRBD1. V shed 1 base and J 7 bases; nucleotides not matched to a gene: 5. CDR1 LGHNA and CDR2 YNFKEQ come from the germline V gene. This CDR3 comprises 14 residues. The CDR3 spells CASSQVDRAFEAFF. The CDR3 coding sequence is TGTGCCAGCAGCCAAGTGGACAGGGCGTTTGAAGCTTTCTTT.

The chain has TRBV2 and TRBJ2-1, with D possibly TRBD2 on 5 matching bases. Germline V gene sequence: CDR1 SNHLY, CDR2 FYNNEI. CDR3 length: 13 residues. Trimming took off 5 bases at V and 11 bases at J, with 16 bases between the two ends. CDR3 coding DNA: TGTGCCAGCAGTACGGGGTCAATGGCAAAGCAGTTCTTC. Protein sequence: CASSTGSMAKQFF.

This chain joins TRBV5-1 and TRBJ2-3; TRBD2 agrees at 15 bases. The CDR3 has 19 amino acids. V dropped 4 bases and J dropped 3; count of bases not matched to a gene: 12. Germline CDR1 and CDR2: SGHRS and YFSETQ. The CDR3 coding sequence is TGCGCCAGCAGCGTTTCCCGGACTAGCGGGGGGGCCCGGACAGATACGCAGTATTTT. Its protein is CASSVSRTSGGARTDTQYF.

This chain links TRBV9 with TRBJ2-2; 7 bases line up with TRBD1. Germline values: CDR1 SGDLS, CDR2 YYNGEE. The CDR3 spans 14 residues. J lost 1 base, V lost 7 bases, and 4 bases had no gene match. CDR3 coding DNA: TGTGCCAGCGCCGACAGGGTGAACACCGGGGAGCTGTTTTTT. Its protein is CASADRVNTGELFF.

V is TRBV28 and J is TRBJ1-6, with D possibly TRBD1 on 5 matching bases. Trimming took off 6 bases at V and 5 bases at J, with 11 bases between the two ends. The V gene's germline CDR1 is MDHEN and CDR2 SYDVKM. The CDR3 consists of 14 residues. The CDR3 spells CASSAGGNNSPLHF. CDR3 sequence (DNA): TGTGCCAGCAGCGCGGGGGGGAATAATTCACCCCTCCACTTT.

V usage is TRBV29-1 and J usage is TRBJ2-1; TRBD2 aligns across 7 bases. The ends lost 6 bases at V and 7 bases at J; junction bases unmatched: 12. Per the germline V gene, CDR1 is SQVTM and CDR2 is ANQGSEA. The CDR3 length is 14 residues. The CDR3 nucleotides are TGCAGCGTCGCAAGCCGACTAGCTACTAATGAGCAGTTCTTC. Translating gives CSVASRLATNEQFF.

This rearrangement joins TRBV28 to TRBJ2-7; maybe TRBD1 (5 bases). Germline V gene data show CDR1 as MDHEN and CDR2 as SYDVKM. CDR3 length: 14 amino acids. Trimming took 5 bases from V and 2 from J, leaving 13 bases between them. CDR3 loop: CASSGHSRAYEQYF. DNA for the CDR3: TGTGCCAGCAGTGGACATTCTAGGGCCTACGAGCAGTACTTC.

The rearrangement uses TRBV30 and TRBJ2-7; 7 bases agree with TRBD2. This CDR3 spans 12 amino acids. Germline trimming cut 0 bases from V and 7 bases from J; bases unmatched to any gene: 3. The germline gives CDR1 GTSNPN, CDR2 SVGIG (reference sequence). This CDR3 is CAWSVRGEEQYF. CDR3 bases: TGTGCCTGGAGTGTACGGGGGGAGGAGCAGTACTTC. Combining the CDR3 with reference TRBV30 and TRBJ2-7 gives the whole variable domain SQTIHQWPATLVQPVGSPLSLECTVEGTSNPNLYWYRQAAGRGLQLLFYSVGIGQISSEVPQNLSASRPQDRQFILSSKKLLLSDSGFYLCAWSVRGEEQYFGPGTRLTVT.

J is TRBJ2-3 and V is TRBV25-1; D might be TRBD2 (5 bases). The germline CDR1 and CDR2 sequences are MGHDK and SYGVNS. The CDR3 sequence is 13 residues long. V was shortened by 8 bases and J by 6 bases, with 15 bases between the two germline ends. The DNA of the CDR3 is TGTGCCAGCCCAATAGGAGGCGGGGATACGCAGTATTTT. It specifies CASPIGGGDTQYF.

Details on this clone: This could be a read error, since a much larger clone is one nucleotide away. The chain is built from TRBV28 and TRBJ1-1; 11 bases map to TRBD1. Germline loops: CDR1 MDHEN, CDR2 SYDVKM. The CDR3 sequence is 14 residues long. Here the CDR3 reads CASREGTGGTVAFF. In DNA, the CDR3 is TGTGCCAGCAGGGAAGGGACAGGGGGAACTGTAGCTTTCTTT. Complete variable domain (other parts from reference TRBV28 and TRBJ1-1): DVKVTQSSRYLVKRTGEKVFLECVQDMDHENMFWYRQDPGLGLRLIYFSYDVKMKEKGDIPEGYSVSREKKERFSLILESASTNQTSMYLCASREGTGGTVAFFGQGTRLTVV.

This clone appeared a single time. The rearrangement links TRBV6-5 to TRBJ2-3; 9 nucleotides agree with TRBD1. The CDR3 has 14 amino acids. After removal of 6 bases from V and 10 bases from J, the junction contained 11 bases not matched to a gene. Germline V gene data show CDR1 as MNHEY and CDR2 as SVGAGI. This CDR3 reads CASRPPAGQGSQYF. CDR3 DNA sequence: TGTGCCAGCAGACCCCCGGCCGGACAGGGGTCGCAGTATTTT.

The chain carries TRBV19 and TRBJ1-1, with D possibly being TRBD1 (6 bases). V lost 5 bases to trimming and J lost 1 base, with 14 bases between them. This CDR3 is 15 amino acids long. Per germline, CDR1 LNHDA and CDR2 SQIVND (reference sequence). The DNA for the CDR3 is TGTGCCAGTAGTCCCCCAGCCAGGGGGAACACTGAAGCTTTCTTT. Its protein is CASSPPARGNTEAFF.

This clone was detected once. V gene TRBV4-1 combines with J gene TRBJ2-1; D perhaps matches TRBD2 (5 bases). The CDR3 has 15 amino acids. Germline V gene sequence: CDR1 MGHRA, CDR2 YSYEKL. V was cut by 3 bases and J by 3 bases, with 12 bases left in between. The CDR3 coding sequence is TGCGCCAGCAGCCAGCCGGGGTTTTACTACAATGAGCAGTTCTTC. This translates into CASSQPGFYYNEQFF.

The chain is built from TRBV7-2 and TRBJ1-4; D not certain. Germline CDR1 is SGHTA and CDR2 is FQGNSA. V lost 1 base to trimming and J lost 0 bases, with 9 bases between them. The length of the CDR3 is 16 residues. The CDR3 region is CASSLVLTPTNEKLFF. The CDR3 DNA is TGTGCCAGCAGCTTAGTACTGACCCCAACTAATGAAAAACTGTTTTTT. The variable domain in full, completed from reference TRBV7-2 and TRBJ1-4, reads GAGVSQSPSNKVTEKGKDVELRCDPISGHTALYWYRQSLGQGLEFLIYFQGNSAPDKSGLPSDRFSAERTGGSVSTLTIQRTQQEDSAVYLCASSLVLTPTNEKLFFGSGTQLSVL.

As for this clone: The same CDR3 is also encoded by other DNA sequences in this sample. CDR3 sequence reads: CASSPGLAGGTDTQYF. In nucleotides, the CDR3 is TGTGCCAGCTCACCCGGACTAGCGGGAGGCACAGATACGCAGTATTTT. This chain links TRBV18 with TRBJ2-3; 13 nucleotides match TRBD2. The CDR3 is made up of 16 amino acids. Per germline, CDR1 KGHSH and CDR2 LQKENI. V shed 3 bases and J 1 base; nucleotides not matched to a gene: 1. Complete variable domain (other parts from reference TRBV18 and TRBJ2-3): NAGVMQNPRHLVRRRGQEARLRCSPMKGHSHVYWYRQLPEEGLKFMVYLQKENIIDESGMPKERFSAEFPKEGPSILRIQQVVRGDSAAYFCASSPGLAGGTDTQYFGPGTRLTVL.

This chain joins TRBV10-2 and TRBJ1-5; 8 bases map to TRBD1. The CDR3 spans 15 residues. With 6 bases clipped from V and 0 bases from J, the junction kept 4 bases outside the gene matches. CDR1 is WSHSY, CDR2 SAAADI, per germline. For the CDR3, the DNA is TGCGCCAGCAGACCCGGGACAGGTAGCAATCAGCCCCAGCATTTT. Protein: CASRPGTGSNQPQHF.

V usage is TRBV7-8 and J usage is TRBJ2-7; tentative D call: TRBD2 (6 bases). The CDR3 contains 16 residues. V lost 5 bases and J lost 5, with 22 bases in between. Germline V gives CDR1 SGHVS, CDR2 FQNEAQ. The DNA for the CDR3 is TGTGCCAGCAGCCGGGAGATGGCGGTAGGGGCGGACGAGCAGTACTTC. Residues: CASSREMAVGADEQYF.

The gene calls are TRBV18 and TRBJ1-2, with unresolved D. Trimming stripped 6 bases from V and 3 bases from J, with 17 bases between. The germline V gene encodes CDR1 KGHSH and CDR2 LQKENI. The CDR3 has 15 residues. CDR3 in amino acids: CASSYGIGQDYGYTF. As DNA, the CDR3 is TGTGCCAGCTCCTACGGGATCGGTCAGGACTATGGCTACACCTTC.

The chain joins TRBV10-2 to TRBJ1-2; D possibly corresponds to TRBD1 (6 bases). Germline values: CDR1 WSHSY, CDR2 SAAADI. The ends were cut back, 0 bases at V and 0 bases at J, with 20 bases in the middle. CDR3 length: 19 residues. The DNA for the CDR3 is TGCGCCAGCAGTGAGTCGAGGCAGGGGCTCGGGGGCCCTAACTATGGCTACACCTTC. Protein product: CASSESRQGLGGPNYGYTF.

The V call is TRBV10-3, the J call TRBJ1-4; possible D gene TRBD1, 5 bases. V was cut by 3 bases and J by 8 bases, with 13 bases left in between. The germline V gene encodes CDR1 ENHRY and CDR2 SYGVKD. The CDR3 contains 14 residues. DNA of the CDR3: TGTGCCATCAGTGACTGGTTAGGGGACGAAAAACTGTTTTTT. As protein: CAISDWLGDEKLFF.

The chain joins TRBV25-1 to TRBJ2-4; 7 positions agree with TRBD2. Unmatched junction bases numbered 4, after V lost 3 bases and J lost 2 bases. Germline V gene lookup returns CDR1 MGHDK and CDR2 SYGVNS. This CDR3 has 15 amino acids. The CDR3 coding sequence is TGTGCCAGCAGTGAGGGAGGGACTACCAAAAACATTCAGTACTTC. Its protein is CASSEGGTTKNIQYF. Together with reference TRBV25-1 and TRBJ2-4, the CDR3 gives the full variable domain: EADIYQTPRYLVIGTGKKITLECSQTMGHDKMYWYQQDPGMELHLIHYSYGVNSTEKGDLSSESTVSRIRTEHFPLTLESARPSHTSQYLCASSEGGTTKNIQYFGAGTRLSVL.

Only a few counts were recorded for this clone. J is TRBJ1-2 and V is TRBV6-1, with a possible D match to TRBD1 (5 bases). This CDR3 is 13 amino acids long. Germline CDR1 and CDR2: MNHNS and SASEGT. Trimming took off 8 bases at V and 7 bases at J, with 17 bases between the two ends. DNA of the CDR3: TGTGCCAGCTCCCCATCAGGGTTGTCTGGCTACACCTTC. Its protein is CASSPSGLSGYTF.

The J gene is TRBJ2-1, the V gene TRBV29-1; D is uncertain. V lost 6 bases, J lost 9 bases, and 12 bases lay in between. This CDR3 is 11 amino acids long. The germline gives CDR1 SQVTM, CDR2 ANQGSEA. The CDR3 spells CSVSAMVEQFF. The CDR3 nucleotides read TGCAGCGTATCTGCTATGGTTGAGCAGTTCTTC.